The present TCR beta chain was sequenced within a study of T-cell reconstitution after alpha-beta-depleted transplantation in children. CDR1 KGHSH and CDR2 LQKENI come from the germline V gene. The V and J ends lost 6 bases and 5 bases respectively, with 19 bases between them. This CDR3 is 15 amino acids long. Unique molecular identifiers were incorporated into the prepared TCRbeta library. TCRdb re-called the PCR reads through MiXCR, storing one row per CDR3 protein. This sample has 250,000 to 300,000 distinct CDR3 sequences, with 9.9% found just once. This clonotype was seen a few times. The chain couples TRBV18 to TRBJ2-5; possible D gene TRBD1, 6 bases. The input for sequencing was PBMCs from the stem cell graft donor, taken from the stem cell graft. The TCR originated in a human donor who donated a stem cell graft to a child with SCID. The CDR3 sequence is CASSLYRVEAETQYF. The CDR3 DNA sequence: TGTGCCAGCTCCCTTTACAGGGTGGAGGCCGAGACCCAGTACTTC.